This T cell receptor beta chain is from a study of shared clonotypes between healthy human individuals. The wider study: Three plates each covered CD4 naive and memory; CD8 naive two, CD8 memory one. Points from the study as a whole: Blood alone was sampled, and tissue repertoires likely differ. Rarefaction exposed incomplete sorted-subset sequencing despite large depth.

This clone was observed a single time. What it binds is unknown. Genomic DNA per cell subset filled all wells of several immunoSEQ plates. Here immunoSEQ multiplex PCR was the method, and the copy in TCRdb shows in-frame clones only, minus some. This table has about 2.3 million clones, just over 90% appearing once. The CDR3 runs 15 residues. The germline CDR1 and CDR2 sequences are LNHNV and YYDKDF (reference sequence). Losses at the gene ends were 2 bases for V and 6 bases for J; bases not matched to a gene: 6. The chain links TRBV15 to TRBJ2-1; 8 nucleotides line up with TRBD1. The sequence was collected from a man aged 18 to 29 in good health. Some clones in this sample may be carry-over from other donors' samples. The sequencing sample was made of naive CD4+ T cells from PBMCs. Subset in this sample: CD45RA+ positively selected. In nucleotides, the CDR3 is TGTGCCACCAGCAGACCTAGGACAGGGCCCAATGAGCAGTTCTTC. Encoded protein: CATSRPRTGPNEQFF.